The source of this T cell receptor beta chain is a study of blood T cell repertoires in COVID-19. Across the study: The United States, Italy and Spain provided the acute and convalescent COVID-19 samples.

Assay: immunoSEQ multiplex PCR; the TCRdb copy retains only in-frame clones and omits some. The sample includes 81,000 or so clones, approximately 86% of them seen just once. Germline V gene sequence: CDR1 SGHAT, CDR2 FQNNGV. This CDR3 is built from 14 residues. The J segment lost 6 bases and the V segment lost 4 bases, leaving 9 bases of the junction unmatched. This TCR came from a woman in her sixties or seventies with active or convalescent COVID-19. The chain employs TRBV11-2 and TRBJ2-7; 7 bases are a match to TRBD1. The specimen was peripheral blood. The CDR3 loop reads CASSSQQGWLEQYF. In nucleotides, the CDR3 is TGTGCCAGCAGCTCCCAACAGGGGTGGCTCGAGCAGTACTTC.